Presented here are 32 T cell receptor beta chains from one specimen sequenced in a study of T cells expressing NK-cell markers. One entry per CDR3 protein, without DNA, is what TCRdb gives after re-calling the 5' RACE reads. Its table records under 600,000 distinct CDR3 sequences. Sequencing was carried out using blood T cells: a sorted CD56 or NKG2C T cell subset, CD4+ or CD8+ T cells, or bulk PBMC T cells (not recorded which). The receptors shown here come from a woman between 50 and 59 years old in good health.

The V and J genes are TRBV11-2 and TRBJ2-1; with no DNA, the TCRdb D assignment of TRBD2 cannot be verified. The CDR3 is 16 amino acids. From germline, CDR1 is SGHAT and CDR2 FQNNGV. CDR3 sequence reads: CASSFQTSGRGNEQFF.

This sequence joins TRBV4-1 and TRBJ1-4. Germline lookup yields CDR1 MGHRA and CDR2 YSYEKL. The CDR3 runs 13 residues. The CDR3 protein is CASSQATIEKLFF.

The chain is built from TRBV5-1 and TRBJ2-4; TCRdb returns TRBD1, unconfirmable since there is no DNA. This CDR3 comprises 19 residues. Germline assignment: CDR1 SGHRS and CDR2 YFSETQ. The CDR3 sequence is CASSPTGQGGEGAKNIQYF.

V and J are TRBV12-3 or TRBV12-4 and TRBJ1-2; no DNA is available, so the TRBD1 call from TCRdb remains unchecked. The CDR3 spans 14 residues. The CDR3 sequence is CASSLGTGGSGYTF.

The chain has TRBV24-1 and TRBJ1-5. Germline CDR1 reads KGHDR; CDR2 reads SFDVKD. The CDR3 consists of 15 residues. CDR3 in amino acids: CATSGGRSPNQPQHF.

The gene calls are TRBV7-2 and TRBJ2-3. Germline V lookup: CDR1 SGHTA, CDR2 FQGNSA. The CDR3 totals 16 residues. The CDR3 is CASSTGRVAGTDTQYF.

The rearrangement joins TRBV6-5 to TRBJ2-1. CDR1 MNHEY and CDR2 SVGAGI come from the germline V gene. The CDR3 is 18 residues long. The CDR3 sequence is CASSYSRVGVGSYNEQFF.

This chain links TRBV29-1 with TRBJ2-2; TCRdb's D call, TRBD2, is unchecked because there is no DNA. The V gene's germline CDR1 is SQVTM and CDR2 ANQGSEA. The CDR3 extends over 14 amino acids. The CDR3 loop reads CSVRLAGGRRELFF.

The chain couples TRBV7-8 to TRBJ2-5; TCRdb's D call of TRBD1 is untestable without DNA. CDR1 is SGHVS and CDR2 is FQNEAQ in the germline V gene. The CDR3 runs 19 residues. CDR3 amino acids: CASSSFIFPPGRGQETQYF.

The CDR3 reads CAWDPSGMSYEQYF. The gene calls are TRBV30 and TRBJ2-7; TCRdb proposes TRBD2, but this gene call is untestable without DNA. CDR3 length equals 14 residues. Germline V gives CDR1 GTSNPN, CDR2 SVGIG (reference sequence).

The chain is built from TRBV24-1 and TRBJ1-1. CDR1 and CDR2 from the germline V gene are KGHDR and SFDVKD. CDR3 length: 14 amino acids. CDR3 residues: CATSDPNSYTEAFF.

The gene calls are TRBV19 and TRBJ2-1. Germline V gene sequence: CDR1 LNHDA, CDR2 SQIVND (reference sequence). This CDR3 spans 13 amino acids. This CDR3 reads CASSIGSRNEQFF.

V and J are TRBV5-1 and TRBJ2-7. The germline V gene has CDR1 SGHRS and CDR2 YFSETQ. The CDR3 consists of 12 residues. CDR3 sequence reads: CASSSTGYEQYF.

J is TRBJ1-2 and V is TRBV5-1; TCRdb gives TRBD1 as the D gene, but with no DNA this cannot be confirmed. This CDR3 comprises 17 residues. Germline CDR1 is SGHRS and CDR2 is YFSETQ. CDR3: CASSRLRDREYEMSYTF.

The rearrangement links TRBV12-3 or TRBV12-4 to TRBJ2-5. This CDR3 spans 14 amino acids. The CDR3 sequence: CASSLGGSQETQYF.

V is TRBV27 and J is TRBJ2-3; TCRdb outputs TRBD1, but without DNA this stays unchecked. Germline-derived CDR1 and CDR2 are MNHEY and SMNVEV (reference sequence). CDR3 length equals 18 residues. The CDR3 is CASSGWFGAETSTDTQYF.

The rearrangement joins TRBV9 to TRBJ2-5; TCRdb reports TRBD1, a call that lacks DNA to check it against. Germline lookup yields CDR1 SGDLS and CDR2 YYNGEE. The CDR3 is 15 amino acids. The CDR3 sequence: CASSGTITSEKTQYF.

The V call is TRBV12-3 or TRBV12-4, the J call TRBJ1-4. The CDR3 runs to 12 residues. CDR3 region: CATQQLDEKLFF.

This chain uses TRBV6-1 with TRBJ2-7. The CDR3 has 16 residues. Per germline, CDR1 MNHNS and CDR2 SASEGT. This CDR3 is CASSERSTLVSYEQYF.

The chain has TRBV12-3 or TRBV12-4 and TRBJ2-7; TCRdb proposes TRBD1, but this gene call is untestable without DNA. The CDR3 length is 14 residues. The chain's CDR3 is CASSLRGYSYEQYF.

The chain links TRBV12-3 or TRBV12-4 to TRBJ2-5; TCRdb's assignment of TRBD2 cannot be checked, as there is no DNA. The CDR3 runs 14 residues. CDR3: CASRLGLAGETQYF.

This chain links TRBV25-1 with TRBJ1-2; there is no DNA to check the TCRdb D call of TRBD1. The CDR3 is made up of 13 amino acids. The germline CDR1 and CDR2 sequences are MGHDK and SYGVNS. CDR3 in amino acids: CASSGFLRGGYTF.

CDR3 loop: CASCKGQTSYEQYF. The rearrangement joins TRBV2 to TRBJ2-7; TCRdb names TRBD1, which stays unverified in the absence of DNA. The CDR3 runs 14 residues. Per the germline V gene, CDR1 is SNHLY and CDR2 is FYNNEI.

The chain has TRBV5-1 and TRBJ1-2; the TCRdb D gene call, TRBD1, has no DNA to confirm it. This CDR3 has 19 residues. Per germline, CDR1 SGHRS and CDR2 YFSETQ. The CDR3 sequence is CASSLAGWLGARANYGYTF.

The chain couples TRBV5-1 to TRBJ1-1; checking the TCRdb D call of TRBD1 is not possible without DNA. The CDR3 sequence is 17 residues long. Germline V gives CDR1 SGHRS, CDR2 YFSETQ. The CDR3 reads CASSLEIETGLNTEAFF. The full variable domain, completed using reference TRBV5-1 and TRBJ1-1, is KAGVTQTPRYLIKTRGQQVTLSCSPISGHRSVSWYQQTPGQGLQFLFEYFSETQRNKGNFPGRFSGRQFSNSRSEMNVSTLELGDSALYLCASSLEIETGLNTEAFFGQGTRLTVV.

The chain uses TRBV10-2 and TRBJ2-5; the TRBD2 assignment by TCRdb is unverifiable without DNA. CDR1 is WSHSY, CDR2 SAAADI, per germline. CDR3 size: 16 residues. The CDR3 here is CASSKSLAGGKETQYF.

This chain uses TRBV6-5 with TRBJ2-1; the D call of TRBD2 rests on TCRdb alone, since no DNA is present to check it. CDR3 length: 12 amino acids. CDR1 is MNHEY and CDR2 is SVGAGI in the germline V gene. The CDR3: CASSKGPREQFF.

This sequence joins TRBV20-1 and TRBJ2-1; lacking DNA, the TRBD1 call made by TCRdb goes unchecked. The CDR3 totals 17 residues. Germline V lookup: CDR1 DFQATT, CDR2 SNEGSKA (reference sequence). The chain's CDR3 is CSARDPFGTGKGNEQFF.

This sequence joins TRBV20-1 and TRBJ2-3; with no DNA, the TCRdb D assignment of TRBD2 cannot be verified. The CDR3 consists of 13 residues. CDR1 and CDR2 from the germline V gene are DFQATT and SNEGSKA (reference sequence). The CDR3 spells CSSKLGNTDTQYF.

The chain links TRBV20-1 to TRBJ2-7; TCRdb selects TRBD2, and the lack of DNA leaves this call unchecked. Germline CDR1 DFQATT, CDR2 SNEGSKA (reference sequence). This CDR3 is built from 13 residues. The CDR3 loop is CSARRPVSYEQYF.

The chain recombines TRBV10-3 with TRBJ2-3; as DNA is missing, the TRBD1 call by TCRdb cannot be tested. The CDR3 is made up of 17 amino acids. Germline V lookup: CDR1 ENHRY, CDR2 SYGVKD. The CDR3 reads CAISGEGQGANSDTQYF.

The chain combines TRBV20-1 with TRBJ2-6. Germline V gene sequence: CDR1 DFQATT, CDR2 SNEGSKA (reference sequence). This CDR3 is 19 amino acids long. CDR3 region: CSARDSIVKQSSGANVLTF.